One sample yielded the 2 T cell receptor beta chains listed below, sequenced in a study of regulatory T cells in long-lasting Graves disease. iRepertoire HTBI primers and Arm-PCR of CDR3 regions built TCR beta libraries. TCRdb used MiXCR to reprocess the multiplex PCR reads, holding one entry per CDR3 protein. Of around 470,000 distinct CDR3 sequences in the sample, 13% to 15% were seen once. Noted time point: newly diagnosed GD, antithyroid drugs for less than 3 months. Extracted PBMC RNA gave rise to the TCR library. These data were also filed under a second study, of T cells in Graves' hyperthyroidism and ophthalmopathy.

The starting material was peripheral blood mononuclear cells (PBMCs), obtained at new diagnosis, from a patient treated with antithyroid drugs. All receptors derive from a woman aged 45-59 years with Graves disease.

The rearrangement joins TRBV7-3 to TRBJ2-2; the D is unclear. V shed 5 bases and J shed 7 bases, with 11 bases lying between them. The length of the CDR3 is 13 residues. The germline V gene has CDR1 SGHTA and CDR2 FQGTGA. The DNA for the CDR3 is TGTGCCAGCAGCCCCCAAATAAACGGGGAGCTGTTTTTT. Protein sequence: CASSPQINGELFF.

Many counts were recorded for this clonotype. The V and J genes are TRBV5-1 and TRBJ2-7; the D gene is possibly TRBD1 (5 bases). Deletions cut 4 bases from V and 1 base from J, with 9 bases between. The CDR3 length is 13 residues. Germline CDR1 SGHRS, CDR2 YFSETQ. This CDR3 reads CASSVRQSYEQYF. The CDR3 DNA follows: TGCGCCAGCAGCGTAAGACAGTCCTACGAGCAGTACTTC.